This TCR beta chain is drawn from a study of blood T cell repertoires in COVID-19. On the study more broadly: The analysed material was cDNA or gDNA that came from T cells, B-cell-depleted T cells, or PBMCs.

In the authors' methods: Amplification from reference gene primers served as the basis for estimated nucleated cell counts. Measured with immunoSEQ multiplex PCR; TCRdb has only the in-frame clones, and not every one. That table gives V, J and clone size, and the DNA gave D and trimming. The sample comprises around 220,000 clones, roughly nine tenths of which are singletons, and 9.5% to 13% rests with the top ten. This CDR3 has 16 amino acids. CDR1 and CDR2 (germline): LNHDA, SQIVND (reference sequence). V dropped 5 bases and J dropped 10 bases, with 21 bases sitting between them. During active infection, Seattle patients enrolled and were then monitored through disease.

The sequencing sample was made of peripheral blood. This TCR came from a woman aged 50 to 65 with COVID-19, enrolled during active disease. The J gene is TRBJ1-6, the V gene TRBV19; D perhaps matches TRBD1 (5 bases). CDR3 protein: CASSPSPDRRGSPLHF. DNA of the CDR3: TGTGCCAGTAGTCCCAGCCCAGACAGACGAGGATCACCCCTCCACTTT.